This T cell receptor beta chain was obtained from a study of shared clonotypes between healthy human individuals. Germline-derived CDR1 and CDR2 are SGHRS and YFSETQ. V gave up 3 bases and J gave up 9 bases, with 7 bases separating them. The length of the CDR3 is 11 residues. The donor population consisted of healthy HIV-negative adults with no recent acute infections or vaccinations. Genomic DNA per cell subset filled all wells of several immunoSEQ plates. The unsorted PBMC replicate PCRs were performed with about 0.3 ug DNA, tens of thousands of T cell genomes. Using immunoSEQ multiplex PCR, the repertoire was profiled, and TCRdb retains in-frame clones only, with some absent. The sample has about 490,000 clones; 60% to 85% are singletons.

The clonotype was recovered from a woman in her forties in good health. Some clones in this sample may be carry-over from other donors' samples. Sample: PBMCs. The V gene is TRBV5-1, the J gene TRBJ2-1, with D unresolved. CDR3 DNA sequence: TGCGCCAGCAGCTCCGACGGTGAGCAGTTCTTC. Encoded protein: CASSSDGEQFF.